Shown below are 27 T cell receptor beta chains from a single sample sequenced in a study of vaccination and CD4 T cells after COVID-19. The Oncomine TCR Beta short-read assay sequenced DNA from cultured CD4+ T cells. TCRdb re-derived calls from the PCR reads in MiXCR, one entry per CDR3 protein. The repertoire includes roughly 11,000 distinct CDR3 sequences, 50% to 70% of them detected once, and roughly 13% sits in the top ten. No antigen has been identified for these receptors. Treatment described: approximately 10-day PBMC culture with coronavirus spike peptide pools or control peptides (ViraFEST assay). What was sequenced was CD4+ T cells from blood, cultured in vitro. The source is a human donor who had recovered from COVID-19.

As for this clonotype: Germline and junction disagree at one end, which may indicate a read error. The rearrangement uses TRBV10-3 and TRBJ2-3; either TRBD1 or TRBD2 may supply D (5 bases each). CDR3 length: 12 amino acids. Germline V lookup: CDR1 ENHRY, CDR2 SYGVKD. This chain's CDR3 is CATRASTDAQYF. The CDR3 DNA sequence: TGTGCCACCAGGGCTAGCACAGATGCGCAGTATTTT.

The genes are TRBV18 and TRBJ1-2, with D possibly TRBD1 on 5 matching bases. The V and J ends lost 4 bases and 6 bases respectively, with 15 bases between them. Per the germline V gene, CDR1 is KGHSH and CDR2 is LQKENI. This CDR3 contains 14 residues. The CDR3 sequence: CASSRSFQGNGYTF. CDR3 bases: TGTGCCAGCTCACGCAGCTTTCAGGGAAATGGCTACACCTTC.

The chain couples TRBV20-1 to TRBJ2-5; 15 bases match TRBD2. CDR3 length: 16 residues. The germline V gene encodes CDR1 DFQATT and CDR2 SNEGSKA (reference sequence). V shed 3 bases, J shed 1 base, and the junction held 3 bases outside the gene matches. CDR3 loop: CSARGLAGGLQETQYF. The DNA for the CDR3 is TGCAGTGCTAGGGGACTAGCGGGAGGTCTCCAAGAGACCCAGTACTTC.

The chain recombines TRBV20-1 with TRBJ2-7; 7 nucleotides line up with TRBD2. V trimming: 6 bases; J trimming: 6 bases; junction bases outside the gene matches: 14. CDR1 is DFQATT, CDR2 SNEGSKA, per germline (reference sequence). The CDR3 covers 14 residues. The DNA for the CDR3 is TGCAGTGCCCCTCTGGGGGGGGGACCACGCGAGCAGTACTTC. Its protein product is CSAPLGGGPREQYF.

This chain uses TRBV6-1 with TRBJ1-1, with D unclear. V gave up 2 bases and J gave up 7 bases, with 5 bases separating them. CDR1 and CDR2 from the germline V gene are MNHNS and SASEGT. The CDR3 consists of 11 residues. This CDR3 reads CASSERFEAFF. In DNA form, the CDR3 reads TGTGCCAGCAGTGAAAGATTTGAAGCTTTCTTT.

In this sample, this clonotype turned up a few times. This sequence joins TRBV10-3 and TRBJ1-1, with a weak D call TRBD1 (6 bases). The CDR3 totals 13 residues. Germline-derived CDR1 and CDR2 are ENHRY and SYGVKD. The V end lost 10 bases, the J end lost 1 base, and 13 bases lay between the germline ends. The CDR3 coding sequence is TGTGCCACCGGGACATCCCCGAACACTGAAGCTTTCTTT. Its translation: CATGTSPNTEAFF.

The chain links TRBV15 to TRBJ1-2, with D possibly being TRBD1 (5 bases). The germline gives CDR1 LNHNV, CDR2 YYDKDF (reference sequence). The length of the CDR3 is 14 residues. V lost 1 base to trimming and J lost 3 bases, with 9 bases between them. In DNA form, the CDR3 reads TGTGCCACCAGCAGAGGTCAGGGCGACTATGGCTACACCTTC. Residues: CATSRGQGDYGYTF.

V and J are TRBV25-1 and TRBJ2-3; D is undetermined. Germline V gene sequence: CDR1 MGHDK, CDR2 SYGVNS. The CDR3 is made up of 13 amino acids. The ends were cut back, 6 bases at V and 6 bases at J, with 13 bases in the middle. DNA for the CDR3: TGTGCCAGCAGGGCCACCTATTTGGATACGCAGTATTTT. Translated, it gives CASRATYLDTQYF.

This clonotype was seen more than once but under ten times. J is TRBJ2-5 and V is TRBV6-4; tentatively, D is TRBD1 or TRBD2 (5 bases each). The germline V and J ends were trimmed by 5 bases and 4 bases, with 11 bases remaining between them. CDR3 length: 13 residues. Germline values: CDR1 MRHNA, CDR2 SNTAGT. The CDR3 region is CASSRDRGETQYF. As DNA, the CDR3 is TGTGCCAGCAGTCGGGACCGTGGAGAGACCCAGTACTTC.

A few counts support this clonotype. The rearrangement uses TRBV20-1 and TRBJ2-2, with D possibly being TRBD1 or TRBD2 (5 bases each). Per germline, CDR1 DFQATT and CDR2 SNEGSKA (reference sequence). Trimming removed 0 bases from V and 0 bases from J, with 11 bases in between. The CDR3 has 16 amino acids. DNA for the CDR3: TGCAGTGCTAGAGATCCGGGACGGGCGAACACCGGGGAGCTGTTTTTT. Its translation is CSARDPGRANTGELFF.

The J gene is TRBJ2-1, the V gene TRBV2, with TRBD2 matching 10 bases. Trimming took 5 bases from V and 15 from J; bases not matched to a gene: 10. The CDR3 runs 13 residues. The V gene's germline CDR1 is SNHLY and CDR2 FYNNEI. CDR3: CASSTDLAGVAFF. DNA for the CDR3: TGTGCCAGCAGTACAGACCTAGCGGGAGTTGCGTTCTTC.

The chain has TRBV6-2 or TRBV6-3 and TRBJ2-5, with 8 bases that match TRBD1. In germline, CDR1 is MNHEY, CDR2 SVGEGT. Unmatched junction bases numbered 5, after V lost 2 bases and J lost 3 bases. The CDR3 length is 15 residues. The CDR3 DNA follows: TGTGCCAGCAGTTACCAGGGGGCCTTGAAAGAGACCCAGTACTTC. It translates to CASSYQGALKETQYF.

The rearrangement joins TRBV7-8 to TRBJ2-7, with D maybe TRBD1 (5 bases). Trimming left V 5 bases short and J 9 bases short, with 17 bases between. The CDR3 length is 13 residues. Germline loops: CDR1 SGHVS, CDR2 FQNEAQ. CDR3 residues: CASSPRIRGLQYF. CDR3 in DNA: TGTGCCAGCAGCCCCCGAATAAGGGGATTGCAGTACTTC. Combining the CDR3 with reference TRBV7-8 and TRBJ2-7 gives the whole variable domain GAGVSQSPRYKVAKRGQDVALRCDPISGHVSLFWYQQALGQGPEFLTYFQNEAQLDKSGLPSDRFFAERPEGSVSTLKIQRTQQEDSAVYLCASSPRIRGLQYFGPGTRLTVT.

This chain connects TRBV11-2 to TRBJ2-5; 9 bases are shared with TRBD1. This CDR3 is built from 15 residues. Germline CDR1 reads SGHAT; CDR2 reads FQNNGV. V lost 2 bases, J lost 2 bases, and 3 bases stayed unmatched. In DNA form, the CDR3 reads TGTGCCAGCAGCTTAATGGGACAGGGACAAGAGACCCAGTACTTC. Residues: CASSLMGQGQETQYF.

The V and J genes are TRBV12-3 or TRBV12-4 and TRBJ1-3, with no clear D. V gave up 1 base and J gave up 4 bases, with 8 bases separating them. The CDR3 is made up of 14 amino acids. CDR3 region: CASSLGTSGNTIYF. The CDR3 DNA reads TGTGCCAGCAGTTTAGGGACGAGCGGAAACACCATATATTTT.

The V and J genes are TRBV20-1 and TRBJ2-1; 10 positions agree with TRBD2. Germline loops: CDR1 DFQATT, CDR2 SNEGSKA (reference sequence). This CDR3 has 14 residues. V trimming: 4 bases; J trimming: 8 bases; junction bases outside the gene matches: 8. The DNA of the CDR3 is TGCAGTGCTAAACATAGCGGGAGGCTTGATGAGCAGTTCTTC. Protein product: CSAKHSGRLDEQFF.

The chain combines TRBV20-1 with TRBJ2-3, with TRBD2 identical over 12 bases. The V segment lost 6 bases and the J segment 0 bases; nucleotides outside the gene matches: 13. The CDR3 loop spans 18 amino acids. CDR1 and CDR2 (germline): DFQATT, SNEGSKA (reference sequence). The CDR3 bases are TGCAGTGCGGAGCAGCCCCTAGCGGGAGGGAAAAGCACAGATACGCAGTATTTT. It codes for CSAEQPLAGGKSTDTQYF.

This clonotype was recorded only once. The chain couples TRBV20-1 to TRBJ2-3; D remains unclear. Germline V gene sequence: CDR1 DFQATT, CDR2 SNEGSKA (reference sequence). With 8 bases removed from V and 2 bases from J, the gap between germline ends came to 14 bases. The CDR3 has 13 amino acids. CDR3 in DNA: TGCAGTCCCCCGGGTCTATTCACAGATACGCAGTATTTT. This translates into CSPPGLFTDTQYF.

The chain recombines TRBV4-2 with TRBJ1-2, with D tentatively TRBD1 (6 bases). With 4 bases removed from V and 2 bases from J, the gap between germline ends came to 14 bases. Germline CDR1 and CDR2: LGHNA and YNFKEQ. This CDR3 contains 15 residues. This CDR3 is CASSRYIGQNYGYTF. Here the CDR3 DNA reads TGTGCCAGCAGCCGGTATATCGGACAGAACTATGGCTACACCTTC.

CDR3 nucleotides: TGCAGTGCTGGGACTTCTAGCTATGGCTACACCTTC. Its translation is CSAGTSSYGYTF. J is TRBJ1-2 and V is TRBV20-1; D perhaps matches TRBD1 (5 bases). This CDR3 has 12 residues. Germline values: CDR1 DFQATT, CDR2 SNEGSKA (reference sequence). V lost 5 bases, J lost 4 bases, and 11 bases lay in between.

The chain employs TRBV6-2 or TRBV6-3 and TRBJ2-1; D unclear. There are 15 residues in the CDR3. Trimming took off 2 bases at V and 5 bases at J, with 13 bases between the two ends. Looked up from germline, CDR1 is MNHEY and CDR2 is SVGEGT. CDR3 residues: CASSYRARPDNEQFF. In nucleotides, the CDR3 is TGTGCCAGCAGTTACCGGGCCCGGCCGGACAATGAGCAGTTCTTC.

V gene TRBV5-1 combines with J gene TRBJ2-7; 7 bases are shared with TRBD1. V was clipped by 0 bases and J by 2 bases; unmatched bases: 11. The CDR3 is 17 amino acids. Germline CDR1 is SGHRS and CDR2 is YFSETQ. This CDR3 is CASSLGSLTDRPYEQYF. The DNA for the CDR3 is TGCGCCAGCAGCTTGGGGTCATTGACGGACAGGCCCTACGAGCAGTACTTC.

V gene TRBV27 combines with J gene TRBJ2-7, with 8 positions matching TRBD1. Trimming removed 6 bases from V and 13 bases from J; junction bases left unmatched: 14. The CDR3 runs 13 residues. The V gene's germline CDR1 is MNHEY and CDR2 SMNVEV (reference sequence). The CDR3 coding sequence is TGTGCCAGCAGGGATCGGAGTCAGGGGGCCCCTTACTTC. Its translation: CASRDRSQGAPYF.

The V gene is TRBV6-1, the J gene TRBJ2-5; unclear D gene. V lost 1 base and J 4 bases, leaving 19 bases between the germline ends. This CDR3 has 17 residues. CDR1 MNHNS and CDR2 SASEGT come from the germline V gene. In nucleotides, the CDR3 is TGTGCCAGCAGTGAAGATCTATGGGTGGGGTTGGGAGAGACCCAGTACTTC. Residues: CASSEDLWVGLGETQYF.

This clonotype has a handful of counts. The J gene is TRBJ1-2, the V gene TRBV6-2 or TRBV6-3; 7 nucleotides line up with TRBD1. The CDR3 has 13 amino acids. V dropped 6 bases and J dropped 6; count of bases not matched to a gene: 7. Germline V lookup: CDR1 MNHEY, CDR2 SVGEGT. This CDR3 reads CASREDRQDGYTF. CDR3 DNA: TGTGCCAGCAGAGAGGACAGGCAAGATGGCTACACCTTC.

The rearrangement uses TRBV20-1 and TRBJ2-3; D remains unclear. V lost 6 bases, J lost 1 base, and 23 bases lay in between. CDR3 size: 17 residues. CDR1 and CDR2 (germline): DFQATT, SNEGSKA (reference sequence). The DNA of the CDR3 is TGCAGTGCCCAAGGAAATAATAACCCCCAGGGCACAGATACGCAGTATTTT. Translating gives CSAQGNNNPQGTDTQYF.

V gene TRBV5-4 combines with J gene TRBJ1-6; tentative D call: TRBD1 (6 bases). The CDR3 loop spans 14 amino acids. Germline CDR1 reads SGHNT; CDR2 reads YYREEE (reference sequence). Trimming shortened V by 0 bases and J by 7 bases, and 8 bases separated the two germline ends. The CDR3 DNA reads as TGTGCCAGCAGCTTGGAACAGGGAAATTCACCCCTCCACTTT. It codes for CASSLEQGNSPLHF.